This entry lists 9 T cell receptor beta chains sequenced from one sample in a study of monozygotic twins with inflammatory bowel disease. TCRdb reworked the 5' RACE reads into one entry per CDR3 protein, no DNA. Its clone listing holds 160,000 or so distinct CDR3 sequences. Sequences were obtained from blood. These receptors originate from a human donor with ulcerative colitis or Crohn's disease, or a healthy co-twin of an affected twin (not recorded which).

The chain combines TRBV12-3 or TRBV12-4 with TRBJ2-5; with no DNA, the TCRdb D assignment of TRBD2 cannot be verified. CDR3 length equals 17 residues. CDR3 amino acids: CASSLLTSGRVQETQYF.

The V call is TRBV7-9, the J call TRBJ1-5. Looked up from germline, CDR1 is SEHNR and CDR2 is FQNEAQ (reference sequence). The CDR3 runs 12 residues. CDR3 amino acids: CASSLEGQPQHF. The entire variable domain, with the rest obtained from reference TRBV7-9 and TRBJ1-5, is as follows: DTGVSQNPRHKITKRGQNVTFRCDPISEHNRLYWYRQTLGQGPEFLTYFQNEAQLEKSRLLSDRFSAERPKGSFSTLEIQRTEQGDSAMYLCASSLEGQPQHFGDGTRLSIL.

This sequence joins TRBV7-8 and TRBJ2-5; TCRdb's D call, TRBD1, is unchecked because there is no DNA. The CDR3 runs 14 residues. Germline V gene sequence: CDR1 SGHVS, CDR2 FQNEAQ. CDR3 in amino acids: CASSLVQGQETQYF.

The J gene is TRBJ2-2, the V gene TRBV19; TCRdb returns TRBD1, unconfirmable since there is no DNA. CDR3 length equals 14 residues. Germline-derived CDR1 and CDR2 are LNHDA and SQIVND (reference sequence). The CDR3 loop reads CASSRTGITGELFF. Using reference TRBV19 and TRBJ2-2 for the parts outside the CDR3, the full variable domain is DGGITQSPKYLFRKEGQNVTLSCEQNLNHDAMYWYRQDPGQGLRLIYYSQIVNDFQKGDIAEGYSVSREKKESFPLTVTSAQKNPTAFYLCASSRTGITGELFFGEGSRLTVL.

This chain uses TRBV10-3 with TRBJ2-7; checking the TCRdb D call of TRBD1 is not possible without DNA. Germline CDR1 and CDR2: ENHRY and SYGVKD. The CDR3 is 17 amino acids. The CDR3 spells CAISNPRGARDSYEQYF.

Here the CDR3 reads CSVEDAGDEQFF. The gene calls are TRBV29-1 and TRBJ2-1; TCRdb's D call of TRBD1 is untestable without DNA. Per the germline V gene, CDR1 is SQVTM and CDR2 is ANQGSEA. There are 12 residues in the CDR3.

V gene TRBV20-1 combines with J gene TRBJ2-7; lacking DNA, the TRBD2 call made by TCRdb goes unchecked. CDR3 length: 14 amino acids. From germline, CDR1 is DFQATT and CDR2 SNEGSKA (reference sequence). The CDR3 protein is CSARVAGRGEEQYF.

CDR3 sequence reads: CASSPNPWWGWTYEQYF. The J gene is TRBJ2-7, the V gene TRBV7-9; without DNA, the TCRdb call of TRBD1 cannot be checked. The CDR3 is 17 amino acids. Germline V CDR1 and CDR2: SEHNR, FQNEAQ (reference sequence).

The chain couples TRBV7-9 to TRBJ2-2. The CDR3 runs to 13 residues. Looked up from germline, CDR1 is SEHNR and CDR2 is FQNEAQ (reference sequence). The CDR3 loop reads CASSGQRFGELFF.